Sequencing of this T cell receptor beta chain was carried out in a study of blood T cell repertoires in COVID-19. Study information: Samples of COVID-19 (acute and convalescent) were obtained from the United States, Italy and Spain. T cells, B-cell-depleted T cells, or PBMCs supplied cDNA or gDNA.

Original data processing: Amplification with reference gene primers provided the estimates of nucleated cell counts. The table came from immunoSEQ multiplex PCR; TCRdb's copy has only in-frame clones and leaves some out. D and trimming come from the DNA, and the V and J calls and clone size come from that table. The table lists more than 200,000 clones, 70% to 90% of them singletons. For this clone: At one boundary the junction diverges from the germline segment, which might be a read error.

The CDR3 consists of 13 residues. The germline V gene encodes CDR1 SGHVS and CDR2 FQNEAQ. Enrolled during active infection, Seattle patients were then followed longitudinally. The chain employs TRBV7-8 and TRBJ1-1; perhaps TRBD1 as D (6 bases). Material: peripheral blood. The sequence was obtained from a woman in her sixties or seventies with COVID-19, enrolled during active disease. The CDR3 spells CASSLAGDTEAFF. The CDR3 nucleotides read TGTGCCAGCAGTTTAGCAGGGGACACTGAAGCTTTCTTT.